One sample yielded the 16 T cell receptor beta chains listed below, sequenced in a study of blood T cells in healthy people across ages. Combining a sample-barcoded 5' primer with a J-beta primer mix, a second PCR ran for roughly 6 to 12 cycles. TCRdb re-analysed the 5' RACE reads in MiXCR, keeping a single row per CDR3 protein. The repertoire holds 750,000 to 950,000 distinct CDR3 sequences, with roughly 50% as singletons. The specimen was blood. Source of these receptors: a man older than 75 in good health.

The chain employs TRBV7-2 and TRBJ2-1, with 10 bases that match TRBD2. The germline V gene has CDR1 SGHTA and CDR2 FQGNSA. The CDR3 is made up of 17 amino acids. With V trimmed by 3 bases and J by 4 bases, 9 bases remained unmatched. CDR3 bases: TGTGCCAGCAGCTTTTCAATACTAGCGGGACCGTACAATGAGCAGTTCTTC. Residues: CASSFSILAGPYNEQFF.

This clonotype appeared a single time. The chain combines TRBV5-5 with TRBJ2-6; 7 bases agree with TRBD1. This CDR3 has 18 amino acids. V lost 1 base and J lost 0; bases outside the gene matches: 7. CDR1 is SGHKS and CDR2 is YYEKEE in the germline V gene (reference sequence). The CDR3 protein is CASSLRQGENSGANVLTF. The CDR3 DNA follows: TGTGCCAGCAGCTTGCGGCAGGGGGAAAACTCTGGGGCCAACGTCCTGACTTTC.

The chain joins TRBV20-1 to TRBJ2-1; TRBD2 aligns across 8 bases. CDR3 length equals 14 residues. V shed 3 bases, J shed 6 bases, and the junction held 7 bases outside the gene matches. CDR1 is DFQATT, CDR2 SNEGSKA, per germline (reference sequence). The CDR3: CSARVAGLSNEQFF. The CDR3 nucleotides are TGCAGTGCTAGGGTAGCGGGGCTTTCCAATGAGCAGTTCTTC.

The V call is TRBV5-1, the J call TRBJ2-1, with D unresolved. Trimming shortened V by 0 bases and J by 1 base, and 8 bases separated the two germline ends. CDR1 is SGHRS and CDR2 is YFSETQ in the germline V gene. This CDR3 is 15 amino acids long. The CDR3 sequence: CASSLEAPSYNEQFF. The DNA for the CDR3 is TGCGCCAGCAGCTTGGAGGCCCCGTCCTACAATGAGCAGTTCTTC. Full variable domain (remainder filled in from reference TRBV5-1 and TRBJ2-1): KAGVTQTPRYLIKTRGQQVTLSCSPISGHRSVSWYQQTPGQGLQFLFEYFSETQRNKGNFPGRFSGRQFSNSRSEMNVSTLELGDSALYLCASSLEAPSYNEQFFGPGTRLTVL.

This chain links TRBV6-5 with TRBJ1-6; no clear D. Per the germline V gene, CDR1 is MNHEY and CDR2 is SVGAGI. Trimming stripped 0 bases from V and 6 bases from J, with 3 bases between. The CDR3 extends over 13 amino acids. CDR3 nucleotides: TGTGCCAGCAGTTACTCGACTAATTCACCCCTCCACTTT. Translated: CASSYSTNSPLHF.

This clonotype was seen once. The rearrangement links TRBV6-5 to TRBJ2-7; D is undetermined. Trimming shortened V by 6 bases and J by 4 bases, and 10 bases separated the two germline ends. This CDR3 spans 12 amino acids. CDR1 is MNHEY, CDR2 SVGAGI, per germline. The CDR3 coding sequence is TGTGCCAGCAGGGGCGGAGTGTACGAGCAGTACTTC. The encoded protein is CASRGGVYEQYF.

The J gene is TRBJ2-5, the V gene TRBV5-1; the match to TRBD1 covers 8 bases. The CDR3 is 16 amino acids. Germline CDR1 and CDR2: SGHRS and YFSETQ. The V and J ends lost 3 bases and 2 bases, in that order; junction bases with no gene match: 9. The CDR3 here is CASSSNTGTGQETQYF. The CDR3 DNA sequence: TGCGCCAGCAGCTCGAATACCGGGACAGGTCAAGAGACCCAGTACTTC.

The chain uses TRBV12-3 or TRBV12-4 and TRBJ1-5; D unresolved. This CDR3 has 12 amino acids. Trimming cost V 1 base and J 9 bases, with 7 bases left between them. The CDR3 DNA follows: TGTGCCAGCAGTTTAGAGCCCCCGCCCCAGCATTTT. This gives the protein CASSLEPPPQHF.

This chain uses TRBV12-3 or TRBV12-4 with TRBJ1-2; D not certain. There are 11 residues in the CDR3. The V gene lost 3 bases and the J gene lost 8 bases, with 7 bases spanning the gap. In nucleotides, the CDR3 is TGTGCCAGCAGTTTCCCGCCCGGCTACACCTTC. It encodes CASSFPPGYTF.

This clonotype was picked up a small number of times. The chain uses TRBV15 and TRBJ2-4; the D gene could be TRBD1 or TRBD2 (5 bases each). From germline, CDR1 is LNHNV and CDR2 YYDKDF (reference sequence). CDR3 length: 18 residues. V lost 0 bases to trimming and J lost 1 base, with 16 bases between them. The CDR3 bases are TGTGCCACCAGCAGAGAAAGGGTGAGGGGAGTTGCCAAAAACATTCAGTACTTC. Its translation: CATSRERVRGVAKNIQYF.

The V and J genes are TRBV20-1 and TRBJ1-1; 9 nucleotides agree with TRBD1. The CDR3 is 13 amino acids. The V gene end was trimmed by 6 bases and the J gene end by 5 bases; junction bases not matched to a gene: 7. The germline V gene has CDR1 DFQATT and CDR2 SNEGSKA (reference sequence). The CDR3 loop is CSARRTGATEAFF. Here the CDR3 DNA reads TGCAGTGCAAGAAGGACAGGGGCGACTGAAGCTTTCTTT.

A single count supports this clonotype. The CDR3 here is CASSVASGAADTQYF. In DNA form, the CDR3 reads TGTGCCAGCAGCGTAGCTAGCGGGGCGGCGGATACGCAGTATTTT. J is TRBJ2-3 and V is TRBV9; 9 positions match TRBD2. The V segment lost 0 bases and the J segment 6 bases; nucleotides outside the gene matches: 5. There are 15 residues in the CDR3. Germline-derived CDR1 and CDR2 are SGDLS and YYNGEE.

V gene TRBV20-1 combines with J gene TRBJ2-6; no definite D call. Looked up from germline, CDR1 is DFQATT and CDR2 is SNEGSKA (reference sequence). V lost 1 base and J 2 bases, leaving 6 bases between the germline ends. The CDR3 sequence is 14 residues long. The CDR3 nucleotides are TGCAGTGCTAGAGTCGCCCCTGGGGCCAACGTCCTGACTTTC. It codes for CSARVAPGANVLTF.

The chain is built from TRBV20-1 and TRBJ2-7, with a tentative D call TRBD1 (5 bases). Per the germline V gene, CDR1 is DFQATT and CDR2 is SNEGSKA (reference sequence). CDR3 length equals 15 residues. The V gene lost 0 bases and the J gene lost 2 bases, with 14 bases spanning the gap. CDR3 coding DNA: TGCAGTGCTAGAGATTGGGGCAGGGCTACCTACGAGCAGTACTTC. The encoded protein is CSARDWGRATYEQYF.

Comments on this clonotype: This may be a read error: a much more frequent sequence differs by one nucleotide. The genes are TRBV4-2 and TRBJ2-6; D call uncertain. Germline V lookup: CDR1 LGHNA, CDR2 YNFKEQ. V dropped 1 base and J dropped 2 bases, with 9 bases sitting between them. The CDR3 spans 16 residues. CDR3 nucleotide sequence: TGTGCCAGCAGCCAAGGAGCCTCCCCTGGGGCCAACGTCCTGACTTTC. Protein sequence: CASSQGASPGANVLTF.

This clonotype was picked up a small number of times. The rearrangement uses TRBV7-8 and TRBJ2-3; TRBD2 matches 10 bases. There are 17 residues in the CDR3. Unmatched junction bases numbered 5, after V lost 2 bases and J lost 0 bases. Germline V gene data show CDR1 as SGHVS and CDR2 as FQNEAQ. CDR3: CASSLSSSGRSTDTQYF. The CDR3 DNA sequence: TGTGCCAGCAGCTTATCCTCTAGCGGGAGAAGCACAGATACGCAGTATTTT. The whole variable domain, filled in from reference TRBV7-8 and TRBJ2-3, reads GAGVSQSPRYKVAKRGQDVALRCDPISGHVSLFWYQQALGQGPEFLTYFQNEAQLDKSGLPSDRFFAERPEGSVSTLKIQRTQQEDSAVYLCASSLSSSGRSTDTQYFGPGTRLTVL.